The sequence of this T cell receptor (beta chain) was determined in a study of beta chain features in type 1 diabetes. Study summary: All of the samples together had roughly 110 million sorted cells examined. Study-level findings and limits: Individuals with type 1 diabetes displayed fewer insertions and more deletions at VDJ junctions. In comparison with healthy donors, patients had naive, central memory and Treg TCRB repertoires that appeared more similar. Among patients with Type 1 diabetes, TCRB CDR3s were moderately but significantly shorter in every one of the four CD4+ subsets.

V shed 4 bases and J shed 0 bases, with 17 bases lying between them. The CDR3 contains 17 residues. The germline CDR1 and CDR2 sequences are SGDLS and YYNGEE. Reverse transcription of all isolated RNA meant that expressed TCRB transcripts were sequenced. Clones were sequenced by immunoSEQ multiplex PCR, and TCRdb holds only the in-frame ones, with some missing. This sample carries a few hundred thousand clones, 8.5% to 10% of them seen once, and the ten largest clones take about 0.64%. In its sample, this clone was seen a few times. What it recognizes is unknown. The specimen was central memory CD4+ T cells from blood. This TCR came from a man under 40 with type 1 diabetes. The V and J genes are TRBV9 and TRBJ1-3; a weak D match, TRBD1 (6 bases). The CDR3 spells CASSPTGTPRSGNTIYF. In nucleotides, the CDR3 is TGTGCCAGCAGCCCCACCGGGACACCGCGCTCTGGAAACACCATATATTTT.